This is a list of T cell receptor beta chains from one sample in a study of PD-1 blockade in classical Hodgkin lymphoma. The method was immunoSEQ multiplex PCR; TCRdb's version includes in-frame clones alone and lacks a portion of them. The table shows approximately 38,000 clones, with over 70% occurring only once. Specimen: peripheral blood mononuclear cells (PBMCs), collected before the fourth cycle of nivolumab. The receptors here all came from a human donor with classical Hodgkin lymphoma. CDR3s leave out the opening cysteine and the closing phenylalanine or tryptophan. A D gene is named only where the DNA matches it firmly. For some rows the clone size is stated as once, few or many, or as a class when expanded; others skip it.

cdr3_aa d_call j_call v_call clone_size
ASSRSNYGYT . TRBJ1-2 TRBV7-9 .
ASRRQQAYEQY . TRBJ2-7 TRBV6-5 once
ARRPLGGQEVPPYQETQY TRBD1 TRBJ2-5 TRBV5-3 .
ASSVQYTNVAF . TRBJ1-1 TRBV7-9 .
ASSQALRGVSSPLH . TRBJ1-6 TRBV4-1 .
ASNPSGVTYEQY . TRBJ2-7 TRBV6-6 .
ASSLTKQTREKLF . TRBJ1-4 TRBV6-7 few
ASRMWYGYT . TRBJ1-2 TRBV19 .
ASSPFITTAYGYT . TRBJ1-2 TRBV7-2 .
ASSTGTGDPTEAF TRBD1 TRBJ1-1 TRBV6-5 .
ASSFIEREQY . TRBJ2-7 TRBV7-9 .
ASSLGTGGLSSYEQY TRBD1 TRBJ2-7 TRBV5-1 .
ASHYYRGNYNEQF TRBD1 TRBJ2-1 TRBV5-1 .
AVPGSTYGYT . TRBJ1-2 TRBV10-3 .
AWSVSRLNTEAF . TRBJ1-1 TRBV30 few
ASSVGFRGRTEAF TRBD1 TRBJ1-1 TRBV9 .
ASSGRGGPSYNEQF TRBD2 TRBJ2-1 TRBV7-9 medium-sized
ASIPNGGGGETQY TRBD2 TRBJ2-5 TRBV6-5 .
ASRALSGGTDTQY TRBD2 TRBJ2-3 TRBV7-2 .
SVIGTYTEAF . TRBJ1-1 TRBV29-1 few
ASSIAGETAYEQY . TRBJ2-7 TRBV19 .
ASSARRTGASGANVLT TRBD1 TRBJ2-6 TRBV9 .
ASRYPNYNEQF . TRBJ2-1 TRBV7-9 .
ASSLGRGETQY . TRBJ2-5 TRBV7-8 .
ASSLAAGGTYEQY TRBD2 TRBJ2-7 TRBV7-2 .
ASSFGAYRSGANVLT . TRBJ2-6 TRBV5-1 .
SVERLAGVTDTQY TRBD2 TRBJ2-3 TRBV29-1 few
ASSWTGTGNGELPYEQY TRBD1 TRBJ2-7 TRBV5-8 .
SVGQGAGDTQY TRBD1 TRBJ2-3 TRBV29-1 few
ASSLSSSYNEQF . TRBJ2-1 TRBV28 .
ASSLPGGNQPQH . TRBJ1-5 TRBV4-2 few